This T cell receptor beta chain was retrieved from a study of blood T cell repertoires in COVID-19. At the level of the study: The analysed material was cDNA or gDNA that came from T cells, B-cell-depleted T cells, or PBMCs.

TCRdb keeps only in-frame clones here, not all; method: immunoSEQ multiplex PCR. The sample has about 200,000 clones; roughly 77% are singletons. J lost 2 bases, V lost 5 bases, and 4 bases had no gene match. The CDR3 runs 15 residues. From germline, CDR1 is SGHNT and CDR2 YYREEE (reference sequence). This receptor was identified in a woman aged 35 to 49 with COVID-19, enrolled during active disease. Sequencing was carried out using peripheral blood. This sequence joins TRBV5-4 and TRBJ2-1, with TRBD1 matching over 10 bases. The CDR3 DNA sequence: TGTGCCAGCAGTCGGGACAGGGGAACCTACAATGAGCAGTTCTTC. It codes for CASSRDRGTYNEQFF.